This record covers a single TCR beta chain. What it binds is not known. V was cut by 0 bases and J by 8 bases, with 14 bases left in between. Germline loops: CDR1 LNHNV, CDR2 YYDKDF (reference sequence). The CDR3 is 15 residues long. The donors were in the approximately 120-subject validation cohort, distinct from the approximately 700-subject first cohort. This entry is derived from a study of cytomegalovirus exposure and HLA in healthy donors. Study-wide context: The roughly 130 validation repertoires, a later analysis reported, used the same platform as the approximately 670 repertoires from the first cohort. Study-wide results and caveats: In the roughly 120 validation repertoires, a later analysis found that first-cohort TCR clusters tended to co-occur. There were around 160 TCR beta chains listed as cytomegalovirus-associated.

Generated by immunoSEQ multiplex PCR, the TCRdb table keeps only in-frame clones and is missing some. The profile shows tens of thousands of clones, 80% to 90% of them singletons. This sequence joins TRBV15 and TRBJ2-4; possibly TRBD1 for D (6 bases). The sample comprised PBMCs. The TCR sequence derives from a woman between 18 and 29 years old in good health and CMV-seropositive. CDR3 coding DNA: TGTGCCACCAGCAGAGATGGGGCAGGGGTAGACATTCAGTACTTC. It yields the protein CATSRDGAGVDIQYF.